Below, 23 T cell receptor beta chains from the same sample are listed, as sequenced in a study of glioma-infiltrating T cells. Amplification of TCR alpha and beta CDR3 regions from RNA used iRepertoire nested multiplex PCR. MiXCR, run by TCRdb on the multiplex PCR reads, gives a single entry per CDR3 protein. The repertoire has 100,000 to 150,000 distinct CDR3 sequences, under 25% of them found once; the top ten carry under 35%. Sequences were obtained from glioma tissue, nonneoplastic brain tissue, or PBMCs (not recorded which). The receptors derive from a human donor with low-grade glioma or glioblastoma, undergoing nonglioma brain surgery, or in good health (not recorded which).

V is TRBV7-2 and J is TRBJ2-5; D is unresolved. Trimming stripped 4 bases from V and 5 bases from J, with 14 bases between. Germline V gene data show CDR1 as SGHTA and CDR2 as FQGNSA. The CDR3 extends over 14 amino acids. CDR3 nucleotide sequence: TGTGCCAGCAGCTCAGCGTGGACGGCGGAGACCCAGTACTTC. Its protein product is CASSSAWTAETQYF.

This clonotype came up once. This chain links TRBV7-2 with TRBJ2-1; TRBD2 matches at 9 bases. The length of the CDR3 is 15 residues. From germline, CDR1 is SGHTA and CDR2 FQGNSA. V gave up 5 bases and J gave up 2 bases; unmatched junction bases: 4. CDR3 region: CASSVRGGTYNEQFF. DNA for the CDR3: TGTGCCAGCAGCGTGCGGGGGGGGACCTACAATGAGCAGTTCTTC.

This clonotype was observed many times. The chain carries TRBV20-1 and TRBJ1-2, with D possibly matching TRBD1 (6 bases). CDR1 is DFQATT and CDR2 is SNEGSKA in the germline V gene (reference sequence). Trimming stripped 4 bases from V and 4 bases from J, with 16 bases between. The CDR3 runs 14 residues. For the CDR3, the DNA is TGCAGTGCTACACAGGGACTAGGGACCTATGGCTACACCTTC. Residues: CSATQGLGTYGYTF.

This clonotype was found a few times. This CDR3 is CASSLGRTGQPQHF. CDR3 in DNA: TGTGCCAGCAGCTTAGGCAGGACTGGCCAGCCCCAGCATTTT. The gene calls are TRBV7-9 and TRBJ1-5; D remains ambiguous. V lost 1 base and J lost 7, with 11 bases in between. CDR1 and CDR2 from the germline V gene are SEHNR and FQNEAQ (reference sequence). The CDR3 loop spans 14 amino acids.

This clonotype was recorded many times. The rearrangement uses TRBV6-1 and TRBJ1-5; D is possibly TRBD1 (5 bases). The germline V gene encodes CDR1 MNHNS and CDR2 SASEGT. The V and J ends lost 5 bases and 6 bases respectively, with 11 bases between them. The CDR3 covers 13 residues. CDR3 sequence: CASSIQASQPQHF. CDR3 nucleotide sequence: TGTGCCAGCAGTATACAGGCTTCTCAGCCCCAGCATTTT.

This clonotype has a handful of counts. This chain joins TRBV20-1 and TRBJ1-6; D not certain. Germline-derived CDR1 and CDR2 are DFQATT and SNEGSKA (reference sequence). The length of the CDR3 is 14 residues. V shed 5 bases and J shed 4 bases, with 12 bases lying between them. CDR3 bases: TGCAGTGCTTGCTCCGGGATTTATAATTCACCCCTCCACTTT. It translates to CSACSGIYNSPLHF.

The V and J genes are TRBV7-2 and TRBJ1-5; D not certain. Germline V gene lookup returns CDR1 SGHTA and CDR2 FQGNSA. CDR3 length equals 16 residues. Trimming removed 1 base at V and 2 bases at J, with 12 bases between. The CDR3 sequence is CASSLGRAGGNQPQHF. The CDR3 coding sequence is TGTGCCAGCAGCTTAGGGCGGGCTGGGGGCAATCAGCCCCAGCATTTT.

This clonotype was detected ten times or more. The V gene is TRBV6-7, the J gene TRBJ2-1; TRBD2 might be the D (7 bases). TRBV6-7 is flagged as an ORF with uncertain function. The ends were cut back, 2 bases at V and 8 bases at J, with 16 bases in the middle. The length of the CDR3 is 15 residues. The CDR3 DNA sequence: TGTGCCAGCAGTTACCCTGGGGGGGGCGACGATGAGCAGTTCTTC. Encoded protein: CASSYPGGGDDEQFF.

This clonotype appeared a few times. The chain is built from TRBV4-1 and TRBJ2-2; a possible D gene is TRBD2 (5 bases). Deletions cut 0 bases from V and 9 bases from J, with 14 bases between. In germline, CDR1 is MGHRA, CDR2 YSYEKL. The CDR3 runs to 15 residues. In nucleotides, the CDR3 is TGCGCCAGCAGCCAAGACTCGGGGTTGGTCAGGGAGCTGTTTTTT. Translation: CASSQDSGLVRELFF.

A word on this clonotype: A much bigger clone sits one base away, suggesting this may be a read error. This sequence joins TRBV15 and TRBJ2-1; D is uncertain. The CDR3 runs 16 residues. V lost 3 bases and J lost 0, with 12 bases in between. Germline lookup yields CDR1 LNHNV and CDR2 YYDKDF (reference sequence). The DNA of the CDR3 is TGTGCCACCAGCAGCACCGCCAAGGGCTCCTACAATGAGCAGTTCTTC. It specifies CATSSTAKGSYNEQFF.

The V and J genes are TRBV3-1 and TRBJ2-3; TRBD2 aligns across 7 bases. CDR1 LGHDT and CDR2 YNNKEL come from the germline V gene (reference sequence). The CDR3 extends over 14 amino acids. V lost 4 bases to trimming and J lost 6 bases; unmatched junction nucleotides: 7. This chain's CDR3 is CASSPRGERDTQYF. CDR3 DNA: TGTGCCAGCAGCCCTCGGGGGGAGCGGGATACGCAGTATTTT.

The chain links TRBV15 to TRBJ2-7, with D uncertain. This CDR3 has 13 amino acids. Trimming took 5 bases from V and 3 from J, leaving 11 bases between them. CDR1 and CDR2 from the germline V gene are LNHNV and YYDKDF (reference sequence). In DNA form, the CDR3 reads TGTGCCACCAGCGCCTACGAGTACTACGAGCAGTACGTC. Its translation is CATSAYEYYEQYV.

The rearrangement uses TRBV20-1 and TRBJ1-2; a weak D match, TRBD1 (6 bases). This CDR3 comprises 13 residues. Trimming cost V 2 bases and J 3 bases, with 10 bases left between them. Germline CDR1 reads DFQATT; CDR2 reads SNEGSKA (reference sequence). The CDR3 loop is CSARWGGDYGYTF. As DNA, the CDR3 is TGCAGTGCTAGATGGGGGGGCGACTATGGCTACACCTTC.

The CDR3 sequence: CASSMGGLFNEQFF. CDR3 nucleotides: TGTGCCAGCTCGATGGGGGGGCTGTTCAATGAGCAGTTCTTC. The chain links TRBV28 to TRBJ2-1; D is perhaps TRBD2 (7 bases). Germline loops: CDR1 MDHEN, CDR2 SYDVKM. Trimming shortened V by 8 bases and J by 6 bases, and 17 bases separated the two germline ends. The length of the CDR3 is 14 residues.

The sample holds many counts of this clonotype. The chain carries TRBV6-6 and TRBJ2-3; TRBD2 agrees at 13 bases. Germline assignment: CDR1 MNHNY and CDR2 SVGAGI (reference sequence). The CDR3 loop spans 16 amino acids. V shed 2 bases, J shed 7 bases, and the junction held 6 bases outside the gene matches. CDR3 amino acids: CASSYETSGGRNTQYF. The CDR3 DNA sequence: TGTGCCAGCAGTTACGAGACTAGCGGGGGGAGGAATACGCAGTATTTT.

This clonotype was recorded a few times. The gene calls are TRBV3-1 and TRBJ2-7; D not resolved. V shed 1 base and J shed 3 bases, with 7 bases lying between them. The length of the CDR3 is 13 residues. Per the germline V gene, CDR1 is LGHDT and CDR2 is YNNKEL (reference sequence). The CDR3 reads CASSQGWSYEQYV. The CDR3 nucleotides read TGTGCCAGCAGCCAAGGTTGGAGCTACGAGCAGTACGTC.

This clonotype was counted many times. The rearrangement links TRBV27 to TRBJ2-7; a possible D gene is TRBD1 (7 bases). The length of the CDR3 is 12 residues. V lost 10 bases and J lost 9, with 19 bases in between. CDR1 MNHEY and CDR2 SMNVEV come from the germline V gene (reference sequence). CDR3 residues: CATPRDRRRQYV. The CDR3 nucleotides are TGTGCCACCCCGCGGGACAGACGAAGGCAGTACGTC.

V gene TRBV7-9 combines with J gene TRBJ2-1; 9 positions agree with TRBD1. From germline, CDR1 is SEHNR and CDR2 FQNEAQ (reference sequence). V shed 5 bases, J shed 0 bases, and the junction held 8 bases outside the gene matches. The CDR3 has 17 residues. CDR3 loop: CASSGGTGPFSYNEQFF. Written as DNA, the CDR3 is TGTGCCAGCAGCGGAGGGACAGGGCCCTTCTCCTACAATGAGCAGTTCTTC.

Concerning this clonotype: The junction departs from germline at one end; a sequencing error may be responsible. The gene calls are TRBV14 and TRBJ1-1; tentative D call: TRBD1 (6 bases). The CDR3 extends over 13 amino acids. Germline V CDR1 and CDR2: SGHDN, FVKESK. DNA of the CDR3: TGTGACAGCAGCTTACAGGGGAACACTGAAGCTTTCTTT. It yields the protein CDSSLQGNTEAFF.

This clonotype was counted only a few times. Its ends do not fully match the called genes, so a read error is possible. The chain links TRBV3-1 to TRBJ1-5, with no clear D. Germline-derived CDR1 and CDR2 are LGHDT and YNNKEL (reference sequence). This CDR3 has 14 residues. This chain's CDR3 is CASSPRISSQPQHF. The CDR3 DNA reads TGTGCCAGCAGCCCTCGTATTAGCAGTCAGCCCCAGCATTTT.

About this clonotype itself: At one of its ends the junction is not consistent with the germline gene, which may arise from a read error. The V and J genes are TRBV20-1 and TRBJ2-1, with TRBD2 matching over 11 bases. CDR1 and CDR2 (germline): DFQATT, SNEGSKA (reference sequence). There are 14 residues in the CDR3. For the CDR3, the DNA is TGCAGTGCTTACCTAGCGGGGGGCTACGATGAGCAGTTCTTC. This encodes CSAYLAGGYDEQFF.

The chain carries TRBV30 and TRBJ2-3; weak D call: TRBD2 (5 bases). CDR3 length: 12 residues. The ends were cut back, 0 bases at V and 6 bases at J, with 7 bases in the middle. Looked up from germline, CDR1 is GTSNPN and CDR2 is SVGIG (reference sequence). The CDR3 DNA sequence: TGTGCCTGGAGTGTGGCGGGCGATACGCAGTATTTT. This sequence encodes CAWSVAGDTQYF.

V is TRBV2 and J is TRBJ2-3, with D perhaps TRBD1 (5 bases). The germline V gene has CDR1 SNHLY and CDR2 FYNNEI. This CDR3 contains 14 residues. V was cut by 1 base and J by 4 bases, with 9 bases left in between. The CDR3 nucleotides read TGTGCCAGCAGTGAAGGCAGGGCGGCAGATACGCAGTATTTT. It encodes CASSEGRAADTQYF.